The 23 T cell receptor beta chains given below trace back to one sample, sequenced in a study of OX40 agonist ivuxolimab in advanced cancers. Sequencing used immunoSEQ multiplex PCR; TCRdb keeps in-frame clones, though not all of them. The sample comprises tens of thousands of clones, roughly three quarters of which are singletons, and about 3.9% rests with the top ten. The sample in question was CD4+ or CD8+ T cells sorted from blood, obtained in a trial of the OX40 agonist ivuxolimab. The receptors were gathered from an adult with an advanced solid tumor such as melanoma, head and neck, liver or kidney cancer.

The rearrangement joins TRBV5-1 to TRBJ2-7, with TRBD2 matching over 14 bases. V shed 4 bases and J 4 bases; nucleotides not matched to a gene: 7. Germline assignment: CDR1 SGHRS and CDR2 YFSETQ. This CDR3 comprises 16 residues. In DNA, the CDR3 is TGCGCCAGCAGCATGTTGACTAGCGGGAGGGCGTACGAGCAGTACTTC. It codes for CASSMLTSGRAYEQYF. Supplemented by reference TRBV5-1 and TRBJ2-7, the full variable domain reads KAGVTQTPRYLIKTRGQQVTLSCSPISGHRSVSWYQQTPGQGLQFLFEYFSETQRNKGNFPGRFSGRQFSNSRSEMNVSTLELGDSALYLCASSMLTSGRAYEQYFGPGTRLTVT.

V and J are TRBV27 and TRBJ1-3; no definite D call. V lost 2 bases and J 0 bases, leaving 8 bases between the germline ends. Germline loops: CDR1 MNHEY, CDR2 SMNVEV (reference sequence). The CDR3 extends over 15 amino acids. The CDR3 DNA reads TGTGCCAGCAGTTTAGTGGGTCTCTCTGGAAACACCATATATTTT. Its protein is CASSLVGLSGNTIYF.

This rearrangement joins TRBV28 to TRBJ2-4; 8 bases agree with TRBD2. The CDR3 runs to 15 residues. Per the germline V gene, CDR1 is MDHEN and CDR2 is SYDVKM. V shed 7 bases, J shed 5 bases, and the junction held 10 bases outside the gene matches. The DNA of the CDR3 is TGTGCCAGCACTACGTGGGGACTAGGTGAAAACATTCAGTACTTC. It specifies CASTTWGLGENIQYF.

This chain links TRBV19 with TRBJ1-2, with D perhaps TRBD1 (5 bases). Germline V lookup: CDR1 LNHDA, CDR2 SQIVND (reference sequence). This CDR3 spans 14 amino acids. The ends were cut back, 9 bases at V and 3 bases at J, with 17 bases in the middle. In nucleotides, the CDR3 is TGTGCCAGGGGTCCACAGGAGTCGGACTATGGCTACACCTTC. Protein sequence: CARGPQESDYGYTF.

This clone was observed once. The chain couples TRBV2 to TRBJ1-1; 10 nucleotides align to TRBD1. The CDR3 spans 16 residues. CDR1 is SNHLY and CDR2 is FYNNEI in the germline V gene. V was pared by 7 bases and J by 5 bases, with 13 bases of the junction left unmatched. For the CDR3, the DNA is TGTGCCAGCACTCTCCCCGGGACAGGGGCGGATACTGAAGCTTTCTTT. It specifies CASTLPGTGADTEAFF.

The chain uses TRBV6-1 and TRBJ1-3; a weak D match, TRBD1 (5 bases). This CDR3 spans 14 amino acids. The germline V and J ends were trimmed by 6 bases and 1 base, with 10 bases remaining between them. The germline gives CDR1 MNHNS, CDR2 SASEGT. This chain's CDR3 is CASRGGISGNTIYF. The CDR3 DNA follows: TGTGCCAGCAGGGGGGGTATATCTGGAAACACCATATATTTT.

V is TRBV5-1 and J is TRBJ1-4; possible D gene TRBD1, 6 bases. The V end was cut by 0 bases, the J end by 7 bases, with 10 bases between. This CDR3 has 14 residues. Per the germline V gene, CDR1 is SGHRS and CDR2 is YFSETQ. CDR3 region: CASSLGGALEKLFF. CDR3 DNA: TGCGCCAGCAGCTTGGGGGGGGCGCTTGAAAAACTGTTTTTT. Combining the CDR3 with reference TRBV5-1 and TRBJ1-4 gives the whole variable domain KAGVTQTPRYLIKTRGQQVTLSCSPISGHRSVSWYQQTPGQGLQFLFEYFSETQRNKGNFPGRFSGRQFSNSRSEMNVSTLELGDSALYLCASSLGGALEKLFFGSGTQLSVL.

The chain links TRBV6-5 to TRBJ1-4, with D uncertain. The V gene lost 2 bases and the J gene lost 6 bases, with 13 bases spanning the gap. The CDR3 is made up of 15 amino acids. Germline V gene lookup returns CDR1 MNHEY and CDR2 SVGAGI. Here the CDR3 reads CASSYNRAFDEKLFF. The CDR3 nucleotides read TGTGCCAGCAGTTACAATCGGGCCTTTGATGAAAAACTGTTTTTT.

This sequence joins TRBV19 and TRBJ2-1; 9 nucleotides align to TRBD2. CDR1 is LNHDA, CDR2 SQIVND, per germline (reference sequence). J gave up 6 bases and V 3 bases, and 12 bases lay outside the gene matches. The CDR3 consists of 17 residues. CDR3 region: CASSMVAGDVFRNEQFF. For the CDR3, the DNA is TGTGCCAGTAGTATGGTAGCGGGGGACGTCTTTCGCAATGAGCAGTTCTTC.

This chain links TRBV19 with TRBJ2-7, with D unresolved. Trimming left V 3 bases short and J 1 base short, with 10 bases between. The V gene's germline CDR1 is LNHDA and CDR2 SQIVND (reference sequence). The CDR3 has 14 amino acids. This chain's CDR3 is CASSISSASYEQYF. CDR3 bases: TGTGCCAGTAGTATCTCGAGTGCATCCTACGAGCAGTACTTC.

The CDR3 region is CASSQVKRDYENNEQFF. CDR3 DNA: TGTGCCAGCAGCCAAGTAAAGAGGGACTACGAAAACAATGAGCAGTTCTTC. The chain carries TRBV4-2 and TRBJ2-1; 7 bases are shared with TRBD2. The junction had 11 bases not matched to a gene; V was cut back by 1 base and J by 5 bases. Germline V gives CDR1 LGHNA, CDR2 YNFKEQ. The CDR3 consists of 17 residues.

The rearrangement links TRBV28 to TRBJ2-2, with 14 nucleotides matching TRBD2. The CDR3 covers 21 residues. V was pared by 5 bases and J by 3 bases, with 17 bases of the junction left unmatched. Looked up from germline, CDR1 is MDHEN and CDR2 is SYDVKM. Here the CDR3 reads CASSPAGRRLAGGPYTGELFF. CDR3 sequence (DNA): TGTGCCAGCAGTCCAGCGGGGAGGCGACTAGCGGGAGGGCCGTACACCGGGGAGCTGTTTTTT.

This sequence joins TRBV7-2 and TRBJ2-4; 9 bases fit TRBD1. Looked up from germline, CDR1 is SGHTA and CDR2 is FQGNSA. The CDR3 loop spans 15 amino acids. V trimming: 8 bases; J trimming: 3 bases; junction bases outside the gene matches: 8. The CDR3 DNA reads as TGTGCCAGCTCATCCGGGACAGGGTTCAAAAACATTCAGTACTTC. Translating it yields CASSSGTGFKNIQYF.

The J gene is TRBJ1-1, the V gene TRBV25-1; D not certain. This CDR3 region has 17 residues. Trimming stripped 6 bases from V and 1 base from J, with 21 bases between. The germline CDR1 and CDR2 sequences are MGHDK and SYGVNS. CDR3 residues: CASSTSRLWAENTEAFF. The CDR3 bases are TGTGCCAGCAGCACTAGCCGTTTATGGGCCGAGAACACTGAAGCTTTCTTT.

The genes are TRBV5-1 and TRBJ2-7, with 8 bases identical to TRBD1. The germline V gene encodes CDR1 SGHRS and CDR2 YFSETQ. The CDR3 contains 15 residues. Unmatched junction bases numbered 11, after V lost 4 bases and J lost 5 bases. The CDR3 bases are TGCGCCAGCAGCGGGGCGGGGCAGGGGGCAAACGAGCAGTACTTC. Translation gives CASSGAGQGANEQYF. The full variable domain, its missing parts supplied by reference TRBV5-1 and TRBJ2-7, is KAGVTQTPRYLIKTRGQQVTLSCSPISGHRSVSWYQQTPGQGLQFLFEYFSETQRNKGNFPGRFSGRQFSNSRSEMNVSTLELGDSALYLCASSGAGQGANEQYFGPGTRLTVT.

The rearrangement links TRBV7-9 to TRBJ2-6; weak D call: TRBD1 (5 bases). Trimming removed 2 bases from V and 0 bases from J, with 8 bases in between. CDR1 SEHNR and CDR2 FQNEAQ come from the germline V gene (reference sequence). The CDR3 is 16 amino acids. DNA for the CDR3: TGTGCCAGCAGCTTATGGCAGGGCTCTGGGGCCAACGTCCTGACTTTC. Its translation: CASSLWQGSGANVLTF. Based on the CDR3 plus reference TRBV7-9 and TRBJ2-6, the full variable domain is DTGVSQNPRHKITKRGQNVTFRCDPISEHNRLYWYRQTLGQGPEFLTYFQNEAQLEKSRLLSDRFSAERPKGSFSTLEIQRTEQGDSAMYLCASSLWQGSGANVLTFGAGSRLTVL.

The rearrangement uses TRBV7-2 and TRBJ1-1; no definite D call. The CDR3 covers 15 residues. Trimming stripped 4 bases from V and 1 base from J, with 13 bases between. Germline assignment: CDR1 SGHTA and CDR2 FQGNSA. CDR3 nucleotide sequence: TGTGCCAGCAGCTACCAACGGGCCACGAACACTGAAGCTTTCTTT. This encodes CASSYQRATNTEAFF.

The CDR3 coding sequence is TGCGCCAGCAGTGTAGGGGGCTTTAGTCAGCCCCAGCATTTT. This translates into CASSVGGFSQPQHF. V is TRBV10-2 and J is TRBJ1-5, with TRBD1 matching over 7 bases. From germline, CDR1 is WSHSY and CDR2 SAAADI. The CDR3 has 14 amino acids. V lost 4 bases, J lost 6 bases, and 6 bases stayed unmatched.

Many counts were recorded for this clone. The chain couples TRBV18 to TRBJ2-5; 11 bases agree with TRBD1. With 4 bases clipped from V and 4 bases from J, the junction kept 5 bases outside the gene matches. The length of the CDR3 is 15 residues. Germline-derived CDR1 and CDR2 are KGHSH and LQKENI. The CDR3 DNA reads TGTGCCAGCTCACTCACGGGACAGGGGGGAGAGACCCAGTACTTC. It is translated as CASSLTGQGGETQYF.

The chain has TRBV5-1 and TRBJ2-6; D might be TRBD1 (6 bases). In germline, CDR1 is SGHRS, CDR2 YFSETQ. V was cut by 2 bases and J by 0 bases, with 12 bases left in between. The CDR3 totals 17 residues. CDR3 loop: CASSLGQPGSGANVLTF. The CDR3 DNA reads as TGCGCCAGCAGCTTAGGACAGCCCGGCTCTGGGGCCAACGTCCTGACTTTC. Full variable domain (outside the CDR3, taken from reference TRBV5-1 and TRBJ2-6): KAGVTQTPRYLIKTRGQQVTLSCSPISGHRSVSWYQQTPGQGLQFLFEYFSETQRNKGNFPGRFSGRQFSNSRSEMNVSTLELGDSALYLCASSLGQPGSGANVLTFGAGSRLTVL.

The V gene is TRBV9, the J gene TRBJ1-1, with D hard to call. Germline loops: CDR1 SGDLS, CDR2 YYNGEE. Trimming took off 0 bases at V and 1 base at J, with 4 bases between the two ends. The CDR3 sequence is 13 residues long. Written as DNA, the CDR3 is TGTGCCAGCAGCGTAGAAGGGAACACTGAAGCTTTCTTT. This codes for CASSVEGNTEAFF.

This chain connects TRBV5-1 to TRBJ1-1; D ambiguous. Between the trimmed V and J ends, which lost 0 bases and 7 bases, there was a span of 7 bases. The germline V gene encodes CDR1 SGHRS and CDR2 YFSETQ. The CDR3 has 12 amino acids. The CDR3 loop is CASSLVGFEAFF. Here the CDR3 DNA reads TGCGCCAGCAGCTTGGTCGGCTTTGAAGCTTTCTTT. The entire variable domain, with the rest obtained from reference TRBV5-1 and TRBJ1-1, is as follows: KAGVTQTPRYLIKTRGQQVTLSCSPISGHRSVSWYQQTPGQGLQFLFEYFSETQRNKGNFPGRFSGRQFSNSRSEMNVSTLELGDSALYLCASSLVGFEAFFGQGTRLTVV.

This chain links TRBV6-6 with TRBJ1-2, with 9 nucleotides matching TRBD1. CDR1 and CDR2 from the germline V gene are MNHNY and SVGAGI (reference sequence). The CDR3 length is 14 residues. V shed 1 base and J 8 bases; nucleotides not matched to a gene: 5. The CDR3 sequence is CASSYYRTGEGYTF. The CDR3 DNA reads TGTGCCAGCAGTTACTACCGGACAGGGGAAGGCTACACCTTC.